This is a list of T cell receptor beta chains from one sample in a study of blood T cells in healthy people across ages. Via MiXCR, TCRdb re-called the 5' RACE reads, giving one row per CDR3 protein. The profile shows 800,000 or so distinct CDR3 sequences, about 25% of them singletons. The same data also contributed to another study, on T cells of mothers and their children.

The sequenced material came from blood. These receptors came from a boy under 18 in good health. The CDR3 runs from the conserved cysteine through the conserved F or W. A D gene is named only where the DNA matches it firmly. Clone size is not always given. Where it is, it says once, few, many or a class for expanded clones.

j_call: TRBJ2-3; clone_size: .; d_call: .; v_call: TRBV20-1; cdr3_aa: CSAGPGPITDTQYF; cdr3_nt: TGCAGTGCTGGGCCGGGCCCTATAACAGATACGCAGTATTTT
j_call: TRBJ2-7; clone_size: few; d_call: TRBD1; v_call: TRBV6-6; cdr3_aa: CASSYSGGQVEQYF; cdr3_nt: TGTGCCAGCAGTTACTCAGGCGGACAGGTCGAACAGTACTTC
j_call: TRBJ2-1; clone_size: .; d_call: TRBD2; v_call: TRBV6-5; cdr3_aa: CASSLAAAYNEQFF; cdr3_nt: TGTGCCAGCAGTCTAGCGGCGGCCTACAATGAGCAGTTCTTC
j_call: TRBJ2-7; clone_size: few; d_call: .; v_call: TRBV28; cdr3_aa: CASSLRVSLHEQYF; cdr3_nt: TGTGCCAGCAGTCTCCGGGTCTCCCTCCACGAGCAGTACTTC
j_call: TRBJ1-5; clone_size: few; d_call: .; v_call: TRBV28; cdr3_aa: CASSPPVLTDTQHF; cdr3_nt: TGTGCCAGCAGCCCCCCGGTACTCACAGATACGCAGCATTTT
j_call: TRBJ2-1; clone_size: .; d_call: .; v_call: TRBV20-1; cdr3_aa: CSARGLYGVSSYNEQFF; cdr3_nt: TGCAGTGCTAGAGGTCTATACGGTGTGAGCTCCTACAATGAGCAGTTCTTC
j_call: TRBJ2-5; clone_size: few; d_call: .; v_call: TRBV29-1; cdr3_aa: CSVVVEETQYF; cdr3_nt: TGCAGCGTTGTGGTAGAAGAGACCCAGTACTTC
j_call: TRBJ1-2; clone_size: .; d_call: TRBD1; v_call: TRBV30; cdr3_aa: CAWSEVRGHGYTF; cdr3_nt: TGTGCCTGGAGTGAGGTCAGGGGGCATGGCTACACCTTC
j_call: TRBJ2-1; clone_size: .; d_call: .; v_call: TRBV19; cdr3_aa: CASSIVPNGGEQFF; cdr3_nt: TGTGCCAGTAGTATAGTCCCCAATGGGGGCGAGCAGTTCTTC
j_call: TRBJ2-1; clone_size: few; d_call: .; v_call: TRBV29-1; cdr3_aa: CSVEDQGSTYNEQFF; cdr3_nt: TGCAGCGTTGAAGATCAGGGTTCGACCTACAATGAGCAGTTCTTC
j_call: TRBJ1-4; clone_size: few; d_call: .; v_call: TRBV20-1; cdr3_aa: CSARDFLQVQANEKLFF; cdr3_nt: TGCAGTGCTAGAGATTTCTTACAGGTCCAGGCTAATGAAAAACTGTTTTTT
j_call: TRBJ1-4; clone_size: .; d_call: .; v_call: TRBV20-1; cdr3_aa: CSASPFATNEKLFF; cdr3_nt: TGCAGTGCTAGTCCGTTTGCAACTAATGAAAAACTGTTTTTT
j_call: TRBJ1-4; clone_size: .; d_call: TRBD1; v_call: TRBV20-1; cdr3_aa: CSARRTGRNEKLFF; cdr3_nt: TGCAGTGCTCGCAGGACAGGGAGAAACGAAAAACTGTTTTTT
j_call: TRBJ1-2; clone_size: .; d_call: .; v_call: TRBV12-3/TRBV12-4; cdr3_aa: CASSQRTGYTF; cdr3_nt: TGTGCCAGCAGTCAACGAACCGGCTACACCTTC
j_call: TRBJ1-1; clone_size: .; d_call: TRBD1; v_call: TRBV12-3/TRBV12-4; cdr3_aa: CASSPPGQGITEAFF; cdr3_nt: TGTGCCAGCAGTCCTCCGGGACAGGGCATCACTGAAGCTTTCTTT
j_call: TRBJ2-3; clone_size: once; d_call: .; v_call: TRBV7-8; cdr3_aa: CATQDPWLGTTDTQYF; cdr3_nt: TGTGCCACCCAGGACCCCTGGTTGGGGACGACAGATACGCAGTATTTT
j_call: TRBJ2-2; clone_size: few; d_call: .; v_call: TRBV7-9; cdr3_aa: CASSLVPGEGTGELFF; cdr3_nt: TGTGCCAGCAGCTTGGTACCGGGCGAGGGTACCGGGGAGCTGTTTTTT
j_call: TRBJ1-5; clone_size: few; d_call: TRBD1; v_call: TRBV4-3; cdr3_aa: CASSLRQGTDQPQHF; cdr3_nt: TGCGCCAGCAGCCTACGACAGGGTACGGATCAGCCCCAGCATTTT
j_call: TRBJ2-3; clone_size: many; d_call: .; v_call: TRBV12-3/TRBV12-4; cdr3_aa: CASSLSVGTQYF; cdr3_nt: TGTGCCAGCAGTTTATCCGTGGGTACGCAGTATTTT
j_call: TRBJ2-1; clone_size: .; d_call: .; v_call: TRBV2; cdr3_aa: CASSEPSSYNEQFF; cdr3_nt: TGTGCCAGCAGTGAGCCGAGCTCCTACAATGAGCAGTTCTTC
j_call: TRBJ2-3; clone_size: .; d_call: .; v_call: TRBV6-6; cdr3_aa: CASGNRGTDTQYF; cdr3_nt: TGTGCCAGCGGAAACAGGGGCACAGATACGCAGTATTTT
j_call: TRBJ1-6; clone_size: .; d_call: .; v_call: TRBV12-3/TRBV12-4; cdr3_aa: CASRAGRSSYNSPLHF; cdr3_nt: TGTGCCAGCAGGGCGGGACGGAGCTCCTATAATTCACCCCTCCACTTT
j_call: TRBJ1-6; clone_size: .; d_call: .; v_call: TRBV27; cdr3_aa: CASRDQVLGASSPLHF; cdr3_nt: TGTGCCAGCAGGGATCAGGTCCTCGGGGCTAGTTCACCCCTCCACTTT
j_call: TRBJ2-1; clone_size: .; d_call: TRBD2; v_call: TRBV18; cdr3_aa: CANSPGLAGSDEQFF; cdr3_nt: TGTGCCAACTCACCTGGACTAGCGGGAAGCGATGAGCAGTTCTTC
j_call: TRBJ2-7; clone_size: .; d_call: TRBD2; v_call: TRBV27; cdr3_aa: CASSSPGTSGPYEQYF; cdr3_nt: TGTGCCAGCAGTTCGCCCGGGACTAGCGGTCCCTACGAGCAGTACTTC
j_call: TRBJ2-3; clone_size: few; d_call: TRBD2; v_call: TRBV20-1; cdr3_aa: CSASASGTSGSTDTQYF; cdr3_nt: TGCAGTGCTAGCGCCTCCGGGACTAGCGGGAGCACAGATACGCAGTATTTT
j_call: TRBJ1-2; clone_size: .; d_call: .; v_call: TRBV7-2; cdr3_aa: CASSLMRDLRNYGYTF; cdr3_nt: TGTGCCAGCAGCTTAATGCGGGACTTACGTAACTATGGCTACACCTTC